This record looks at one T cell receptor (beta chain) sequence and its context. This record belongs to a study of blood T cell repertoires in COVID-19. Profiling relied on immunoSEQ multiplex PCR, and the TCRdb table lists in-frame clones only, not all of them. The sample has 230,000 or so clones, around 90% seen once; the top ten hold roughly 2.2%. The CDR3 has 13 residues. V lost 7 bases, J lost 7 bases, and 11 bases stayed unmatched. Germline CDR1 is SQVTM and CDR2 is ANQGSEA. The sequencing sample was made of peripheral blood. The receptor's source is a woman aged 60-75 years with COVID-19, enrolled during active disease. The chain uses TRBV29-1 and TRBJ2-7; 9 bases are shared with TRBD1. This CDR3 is CSGQQGALGEQYF. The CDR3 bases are TGCAGCGGGCAACAGGGGGCTTTGGGTGAGCAGTACTTC.